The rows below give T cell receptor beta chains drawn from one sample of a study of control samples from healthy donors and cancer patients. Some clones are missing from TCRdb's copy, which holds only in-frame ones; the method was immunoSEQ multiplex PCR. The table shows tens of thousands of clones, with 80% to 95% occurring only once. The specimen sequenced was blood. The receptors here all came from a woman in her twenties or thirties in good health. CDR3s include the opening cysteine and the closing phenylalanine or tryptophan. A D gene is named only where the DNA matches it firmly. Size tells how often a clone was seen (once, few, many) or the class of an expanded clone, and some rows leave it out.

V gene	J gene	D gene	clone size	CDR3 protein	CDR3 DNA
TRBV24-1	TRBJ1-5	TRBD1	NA	CAIEFRGDQPQHF	TGTGCCATCGAATTCAGGGGGGATCAGCCCCAGCATTTT
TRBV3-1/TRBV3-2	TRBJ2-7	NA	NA	CASSQVFGRAQDEQYF	TGTGCCAGCAGCCAAGTATTTGGCAGGGCCCAAGACGAGCAGTACTTC
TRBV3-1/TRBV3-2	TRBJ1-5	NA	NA	CASSQGTGNQPQHF	TGTGCCAGCAGCCAAGGGACAGGCAATCAGCCCCAGCATTTT
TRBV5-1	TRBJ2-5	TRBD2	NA	CASSVAGGTPFVQYF	TGCGCCAGCAGTGTAGCGGGAGGTACGCCGTTTGTCCAGTACTTC
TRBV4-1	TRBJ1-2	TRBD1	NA	CASSQEGTGFPTRSNYGYTF	TGCGCCAGCAGCCAAGAGGGGACAGGCTTCCCCACCCGTTCTAACTATGGCTACACCTTC
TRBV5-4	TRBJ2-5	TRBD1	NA	CASSMTGGGQTQYF	TGTGCCAGCAGCATGACAGGGGGCGGACAGACCCAGTACTTC
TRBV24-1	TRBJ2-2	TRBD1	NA	CATSDLKQGARNGELFF	TGTGCCACCAGTGATTTAAAACAGGGGGCGCGGAACGGGGAGCTGTTTTTT
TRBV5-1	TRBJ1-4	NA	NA	CASRTGTGATNEKLFF	TGCGCCAGCCGAACAGGGACTGGGGCAACTAATGAAAAACTGTTTTTT
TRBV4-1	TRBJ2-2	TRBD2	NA	CASSQAYTGGDTGELFF	TGCGCCAGCAGCCAAGCGTATACCGGGGGGGACACCGGGGAGCTGTTTTTT
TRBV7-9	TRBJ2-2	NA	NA	CASSLFRGYTGELFF	TGTGCCAGCAGCTTATTTCGGGGCTACACCGGGGAGCTGTTTTTT
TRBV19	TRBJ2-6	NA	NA	CASSSGANVLTF	TGTGCCAGTAGTTCCGGGGCCAACGTCCTGACTTTC
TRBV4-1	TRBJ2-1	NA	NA	CASSFPPRGIPGDEQFF	TGCGCCAGCAGCTTCCCCCCCCGTGGGATACCTGGGGATGAGCAGTTCTTC
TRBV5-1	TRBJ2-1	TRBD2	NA	CASSFGLSGGILQNEQFF	TGCGCCAGCAGCTTTGGACTAAGCGGGGGGATCCTACAAAATGAGCAGTTCTTC
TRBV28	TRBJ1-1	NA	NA	CASSLNLGTEAFF	TGTGCCAGCAGTTTAAATCTGGGAACTGAAGCTTTCTTT
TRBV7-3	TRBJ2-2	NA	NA	CASSLTPTGELFF	TGTGCCAGCAGCTTAACCCCGACCGGGGAGCTGTTTTTT
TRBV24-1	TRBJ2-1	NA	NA	CATSAPGGNEQFF	TGTGCCACCAGTGCGCCCGGGGGCAATGAGCAGTTCTTC
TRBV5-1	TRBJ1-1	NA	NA	CASSNQGLHTEAFF	TGCGCCAGCAGTAACCAGGGGCTACACACTGAAGCTTTCTTT
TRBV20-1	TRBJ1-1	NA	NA	CSASSGPLNTEAFF	TGCAGTGCTAGTAGTGGTCCGTTGAACACTGAAGCTTTCTTT
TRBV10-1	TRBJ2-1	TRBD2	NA	CASSKPGLAGGPSGNEQFF	TGCGCCAGCAGTAAACCGGGACTAGCGGGAGGGCCCTCAGGCAATGAGCAGTTCTTC
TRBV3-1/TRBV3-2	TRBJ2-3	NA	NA	CASSQLSSTDTQYF	TGTGCCAGCAGCCAGCTCTCCAGCACAGATACGCAGTATTTT
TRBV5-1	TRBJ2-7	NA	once	CASSLRFEVNEQYF	TGCGCCAGCAGCTTGAGGTTCGAAGTAAACGAGCAGTACTTC
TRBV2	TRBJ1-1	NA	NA	CATLRNTEAFF	TGTGCCACCTTAAGGAACACTGAAGCTTTCTTT
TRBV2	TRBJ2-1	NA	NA	CASSEGWAGYNEQFF	TGTGCCAGCAGTGAAGGGTGGGCGGGCTACAATGAGCAGTTCTTC
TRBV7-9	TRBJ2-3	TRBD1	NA	CASSPQGVPTDTQYF	TGTGCCAGCAGCCCGCAGGGGGTCCCCACAGATACGCAGTATTTT
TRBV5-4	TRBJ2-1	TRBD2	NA	CASSSNSGGEYNEQFF	TGTGCCAGCAGCTCAAATAGCGGGGGGGAATACAATGAGCAGTTCTTC
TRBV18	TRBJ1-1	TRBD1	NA	CASSPRQGTTEAFF	TGTGCCAGCTCACCTCGACAGGGGACCACTGAAGCTTTCTTT
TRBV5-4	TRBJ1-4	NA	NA	CASSLDRARLFF	TGTGCCAGCAGCTTGGACAGGGCGCGACTGTTTTTT
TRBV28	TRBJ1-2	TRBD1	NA	CASTGQGSYGYTF	TGTGCCAGCACGGGACAGGGGAGCTATGGCTACACCTTC
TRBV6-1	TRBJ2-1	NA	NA	CASSELRNNEQFF	TGTGCCAGCAGTGAACTGCGGAACAATGAGCAGTTCTTC
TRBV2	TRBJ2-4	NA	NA	CASSEKKVAKNIQYF	TGTGCCAGCAGTGAAAAGAAGGTAGCCAAAAACATTCAGTACTTC
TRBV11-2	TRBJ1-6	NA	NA	CASSLDPGNSPLHF	TGTGCCAGCAGCTTAGATCCAGGGAATTCACCCCTCCACTTT
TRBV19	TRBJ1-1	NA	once	CSGSEAFF	TGTTCGGGGTCTGAAGCTTTCTTT
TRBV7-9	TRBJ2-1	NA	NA	CASSLGGASYNEQFF	TGTGCCAGCAGCTTAGGAGGGGCGTCCTACAATGAGCAGTTCTTC
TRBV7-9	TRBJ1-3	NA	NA	CASSLAANSGNTIYF	TGTGCCAGCAGCTTAGCGGCGAACTCTGGAAACACCATATATTTT
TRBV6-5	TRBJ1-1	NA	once	CASRYDTGTEAFF	TGTGCCAGCAGATACGACACCGGCACTGAAGCTTTCTTT
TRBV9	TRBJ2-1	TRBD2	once	CASSVEGLAGVYNEQFF	TGTGCCAGCAGCGTAGAGGGGCTAGCGGGGGTCTACAATGAGCAGTTCTTC
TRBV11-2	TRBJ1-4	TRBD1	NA	CASTSSGTVLFF	TGTGCCAGCACCTCCTCCGGGACAGTACTGTTTTTT
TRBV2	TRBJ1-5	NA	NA	CASSVRSYQPQHF	TGTGCCAGCAGTGTCCGCAGCTATCAGCCCCAGCATTTT
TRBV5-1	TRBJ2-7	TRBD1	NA	CASSWLMGTGLEEQYF	TGCGCCAGCAGCTGGCTTATGGGGACAGGGCTTGAAGAGCAGTACTTC
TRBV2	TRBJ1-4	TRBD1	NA	CASSDGWQGASTNEKLFF	TGTGCCAGCAGTGATGGGTGGCAGGGGGCATCAACTAATGAAAAACTGTTTTTT
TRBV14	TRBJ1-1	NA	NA	CASSPWGTEAFF	TGTGCCAGCAGCCCGTGGGGTACTGAAGCTTTCTTT
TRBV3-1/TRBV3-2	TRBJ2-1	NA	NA	CASSQGSAREQFF	TGTGCCAGCAGCCAAGGCTCAGCGCGGGAGCAGTTCTTC
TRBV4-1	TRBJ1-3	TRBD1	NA	CASSQVPGGNMAGNTIYF	TGCGCCAGCAGCCAAGTTCCAGGGGGAAATATGGCTGGAAACACCATATATTTT
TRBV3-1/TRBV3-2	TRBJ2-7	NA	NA	CASAHGRIRYEQYF	TGTGCCAGCGCTCACGGTCGGATTCGCTACGAGCAGTACTTC
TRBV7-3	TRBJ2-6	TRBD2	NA	CASSPSPSGTGANVLTF	TGTGCCAGCAGCCCTTCGCCGAGCGGGACTGGGGCCAACGTCCTGACTTTC
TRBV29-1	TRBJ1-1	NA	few	CSSRETDLEAFF	TGCAGCTCCCGGGAGACAGACCTTGAAGCTTTCTTT
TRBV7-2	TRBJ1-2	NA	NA	CASSLGWGEINYGYTF	TGTGCCAGCAGCTTAGGTTGGGGTGAGATTAACTATGGCTACACCTTC
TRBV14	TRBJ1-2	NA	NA	CASSQDQRSYGYTF	TGTGCCAGCAGCCAAGATCAGAGGAGCTATGGCTACACCTTC
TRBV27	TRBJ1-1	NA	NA	CASSLGGPAEAFF	TGTGCCAGCAGCCTGGGGGGGCCAGCTGAAGCTTTCTTT
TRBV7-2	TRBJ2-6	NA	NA	CASSLGGSGANVLTF	TGTGCCAGCAGCTTAGGCGGCTCTGGGGCCAACGTCCTGACTTTC
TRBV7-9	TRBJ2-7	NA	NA	CASSPRGPYEQYF	TGTGCCAGCAGCCCCAGGGGCCCCTACGAGCAGTACTTC
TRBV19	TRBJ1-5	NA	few	CASSESASLDSMPSQPQHF	TGTGCCAGTAGTGAGTCAGCGAGTTTGGACAGTATGCCCTCTCAGCCCCAGCATTTT
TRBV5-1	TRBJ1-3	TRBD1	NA	CASSLGDRGNTIYF	TGCGCCAGCAGCTTGGGGGACAGGGGAAACACCATATATTTT